This T cell receptor (beta chain) comes out of a study of blood T cell repertoires in COVID-19. Study overall: Donors in the United States, Italy and Spain gave samples during acute or convalescent COVID-19. T cells, B-cell-depleted T cells, or PBMCs supplied cDNA or gDNA.

Germline V gene sequence: CDR1 SGHVS, CDR2 FQNEAQ. Deletions cut 0 bases from V and 6 bases from J, with 15 bases between. The CDR3 consists of 17 residues. In the original processing: Researchers report that nucleated cell counts were estimated from reference gene primer amplification. Using immunoSEQ multiplex PCR, the repertoire was profiled, and TCRdb retains in-frame clones only, with some absent. V and J calls and clone size follow that table, whereas D and trimming were derived from the DNA. In the table there are about 150,000 clones, around 81% of which are singletons. V and J are TRBV7-8 and TRBJ1-6, with D tentatively TRBD1 (6 bases). This TCR was recovered from a human donor with acute or convalescent COVID-19. The donor label of this sample is uncertain. The specimen sequenced was peripheral blood. The CDR3 nucleotides read TGTGCCAGCAGCTTAGCGTCCCTAACAGGGATTAATTCACCCCTCCACTTT. This translates into CASSLASLTGINSPLHF.